The T cell receptor beta chain under discussion was sequenced for a study of Ad26.COV2.S vaccination and SARS-CoV-2 variants. Overall study: Ad26.COV2.S shots went into the muscle once or twice, 56 days apart.

V was pared by 3 bases and J by 0 bases, with 11 bases of the junction left unmatched. CDR1 and CDR2 (germline): KGHSH, LQKENI. The CDR3 extends over 19 amino acids. This clone was seen once. Antigen: not known. The protocol was immunoSEQ multiplex PCR, while the TCRdb copy is restricted to in-frame clones and leaves out a portion. The sample lists roughly 500,000 clones, 89% occurring once. The study, taken as a whole, reports: Vaccinated individuals (as opposed to placebo recipients) had higher spike-specific TCR breadth. It was found that vaccine and placebo recipients had similar non-spike TCR breadth.

The treatment was: roughly 18 received Ad26.COV2.S at low or high dose, single or two shots; 5 received placebo; per-sample allocation not given. Day 63 following the first vaccine or placebo injection was when the samples were taken. What was given as vaccine was an Ad26 vector encoding Wuhan-strain SARS-CoV-2 spike. The chain uses TRBV18 and TRBJ2-3; 11 bases fit TRBD2. The receptor's source is a person between 18 and 65 years old who received the Ad26.COV2.S COVID-19 vaccine or a placebo. The source material was peripheral blood, sampled in a trial of Ad26.COV2.S vaccine versus placebo. The CDR3 DNA reads as TGTGCCAGCTCACCCCTCATCCCGGGACTAGCGGCTAGCACAGATACGCAGTATTTT. Encoded protein: CASSPLIPGLAASTDTQYF.